The next 20 T cell receptor beta chains were all read from a single sample in a study of CD8 T cells in ankylosing spondylitis (dated by TCRdb to the late 2010s). The library was obtained by 5' RACE. Sequencer: Illumina HiSeq 2500. TCRdb's own reprocessing of the public reads used fastp at Q25 and MiXCR and kept productive beta chains. One record per CDR3 amino acid sequence lists the most common genes and DNA. The sample data list a few hundred thousand distinct CDR3 sequences, and over 15% of these were observed just once. The ten most abundant clones make up about 8.2% of the sample. Specimen: blood, either unsorted or a sorted T cell fraction (not recorded which). All receptors derive from a male donor with ankylosing spondylitis or in good health (not recorded which).

This clonotype is medium-sized by share. J is TRBJ2-3 and V is TRBV24-1; the D gene is possibly TRBD2 (6 bases). Germline assignment: CDR1 KGHDR and CDR2 SFDVKD. This CDR3 is built from 15 residues. Deletions cut 0 bases from V and 4 bases from J, with 10 bases between. CDR3 residues: CATSDLSGVADTQYF. CDR3 in DNA: TGTGCCACCAGTGATTTGTCGGGAGTAGCAGATACGCAGTATTTT.

The chain links TRBV30 to TRBJ1-1, with 7 bases that match TRBD1. In germline, CDR1 is GTSNPN, CDR2 SVGIG (reference sequence). This CDR3 region has 14 residues. J was trimmed by 2 bases and V by 7 bases; bases with no gene match: 10. The CDR3 here is CALNKGQFNTEAFF. CDR3 bases: TGTGCCTTAAATAAGGGACAGTTTAACACTGAAGCTTTCTTT.

The chain carries TRBV19 and TRBJ1-5, with D uncertain. V shed 6 bases and J shed 0 bases, with 12 bases lying between them. The CDR3 length is 15 residues. Germline CDR1 and CDR2: LNHDA and SQIVND (reference sequence). DNA for the CDR3: TGTGCCAGTAGCCGGACTTCCCCTAGCAATCAGCCCCAGCATTTT. It is translated as CASSRTSPSNQPQHF.

This chain's CDR3 is CASSPQGVTGANVLTF. In nucleotides, the CDR3 is TGTGCCAGCAGTCCACAGGGGGTTACTGGGGCCAACGTCCTGACTTTC. The chain is built from TRBV28 and TRBJ2-6; 8 positions agree with TRBD1. CDR3 length: 16 amino acids. Germline-derived CDR1 and CDR2 are MDHEN and SYDVKM. Trimming took 5 bases from V and 2 from J; bases not matched to a gene: 5.

This clonotype was seen only a few times. The rearrangement joins TRBV7-3 to TRBJ2-2; no firm D call. This CDR3 is built from 13 residues. Trimming shortened V by 2 bases and J by 4 bases, and 5 bases separated the two germline ends. The germline V gene has CDR1 SGHTA and CDR2 FQGTGA. The CDR3 region has the DNA TGTGCCAGCAGCTTATTTGGCACCGGGGAGCTGTTTTTT. Protein product: CASSLFGTGELFF.

V is TRBV9 and J is TRBJ2-1; 8 bases fit TRBD2. Germline CDR1 SGDLS, CDR2 YYNGEE. The CDR3 runs to 15 residues. The J segment lost 5 bases and the V segment lost 0 bases, leaving 4 bases of the junction unmatched. In DNA form, the CDR3 reads TGTGCCAGCAGCGTAGGACTAGCGTCCGACAATGAGCAGTTCTTC. Its protein is CASSVGLASDNEQFF.

This clonotype has at least ten counts. The chain couples TRBV30 to TRBJ1-6; D possibly corresponds to TRBD1 (5 bases). CDR1 GTSNPN and CDR2 SVGIG come from the germline V gene (reference sequence). The V end was cut by 3 bases, the J end by 9 bases, with 12 bases between. This CDR3 contains 13 residues. The CDR3 reads CAWRGQGISPLHF. CDR3 nucleotides: TGTGCCTGGAGAGGGCAGGGAATTTCACCCCTCCACTTT.

With respect to this clonotype: A much more abundant neighbour one base away suggests this may be a read error. V usage is TRBV12-3 or TRBV12-4 and J usage is TRBJ2-3; the D gene could be TRBD1 or TRBD2 (5 bases each). This CDR3 is 14 amino acids long. The CDR3 protein is CASSFGTGTATQYF. The CDR3 DNA reads as TGTGCCAGCAGTTTCGGGACGGGAACAGCTACGCAGTATTTT.

The J gene is TRBJ2-3, the V gene TRBV4-1, with D unresolved. This CDR3 contains 15 residues. The germline V gene encodes CDR1 MGHRA and CDR2 YSYEKL. Deletions cut 2 bases from V and 4 bases from J, with 13 bases between. The CDR3 here is CASSQRRSGPDTQYF. The CDR3 bases are TGCGCCAGCAGCCAACGCCGCTCAGGTCCAGATACGCAGTATTTT.

This clonotype was counted between two and nine times. The genes are TRBV3-1 and TRBJ2-5, with TRBD2 matching 15 bases. With V trimmed by 4 bases and J by 2 bases, 5 bases remained unmatched. CDR1 and CDR2 from the germline V gene are LGHDT and YNNKEL (reference sequence). CDR3 length: 17 residues. CDR3 in DNA: TGTGCCAGCAGCCTAAGGACTAGCGGGAGGGGACAAGAGACCCAGTACTTC. Translating gives CASSLRTSGRGQETQYF.

This clonotype appeared a few times. The chain employs TRBV6-1 and TRBJ1-5; 9 bases are a match to TRBD1. Losses at the gene ends were 6 bases for V and 6 bases for J; bases not matched to a gene: 9. The CDR3 is 15 residues long. CDR1 is MNHNS and CDR2 is SASEGT in the germline V gene. CDR3 region: CASRMDRGWVQPQHF. In DNA, the CDR3 is TGTGCCAGCAGGATGGACAGGGGTTGGGTTCAGCCCCAGCATTTT.

This clonotype was counted between two and nine times. The rearrangement joins TRBV25-1 to TRBJ2-2; 9 nucleotides agree with TRBD2. CDR3 length equals 14 residues. The V segment lost 5 bases and the J segment 7 bases; nucleotides outside the gene matches: 5. Looked up from germline, CDR1 is MGHDK and CDR2 is SYGVNS. CDR3 sequence: CASSFSGRFGELFF. The CDR3 DNA reads TGTGCCAGCAGTTTTAGCGGGAGATTCGGGGAGCTGTTTTTT.

Only a few counts were recorded for this clonotype. This chain connects TRBV20-1 to TRBJ1-6; D unclear. V shed 6 bases and J shed 5 bases, with 17 bases lying between them. The CDR3 runs to 15 residues. Germline CDR1 reads DFQATT; CDR2 reads SNEGSKA (reference sequence). The CDR3 DNA reads TGCAGTGCACCGGGCCCGGGCCTCGATAATTCACCCCTCCACTTT. Translation: CSAPGPGLDNSPLHF.

This clonotype came up a few times. The J gene is TRBJ1-1, the V gene TRBV12-3 or TRBV12-4, with a possible D match to TRBD1 (5 bases). The V end was cut by 3 bases, the J end by 5 bases, with 16 bases between. The CDR3 runs 15 residues. CDR3 sequence reads: CASSLGGKGWTEAFF. The CDR3 bases are TGTGCCAGCAGTTTGGGTGGCAAGGGGTGGACTGAAGCTTTCTTT.

The chain recombines TRBV5-1 with TRBJ1-4; 12 positions match TRBD1. This CDR3 is 14 amino acids long. Germline CDR1 SGHRS, CDR2 YFSETQ. Losses at the gene ends were 4 bases for V and 8 bases for J; bases not matched to a gene: 3. The CDR3 region is CASSEGTGGEKLFF. In nucleotides, the CDR3 is TGCGCCAGCAGCGAAGGGACAGGGGGCGAAAAACTGTTTTTT.

This clonotype was recorded many times. The J gene is TRBJ2-7, the V gene TRBV6-6; D is ambiguous. This CDR3 is built from 12 residues. Germline V gene lookup returns CDR1 MNHNY and CDR2 SVGAGI (reference sequence). V dropped 5 bases and J dropped 2 bases, with 7 bases sitting between them. The CDR3 loop reads CASSQDTYEQYV. For the CDR3, the DNA is TGTGCCAGCAGTCAAGACACCTACGAGCAGTACGTC.

CDR3 in DNA: TGCGCCAGCAGCTTGGCCTCTGCAATCACAGATACGCAGTATTTT. This gives the protein CASSLASAITDTQYF. The genes are TRBV5-1 and TRBJ2-3, with unresolved D. Germline CDR1 reads SGHRS; CDR2 reads YFSETQ. The CDR3 length is 15 residues. V was clipped by 0 bases and J by 2 bases, with 10 bases between them. Supplemented by reference TRBV5-1 and TRBJ2-3, the full variable domain reads KAGVTQTPRYLIKTRGQQVTLSCSPISGHRSVSWYQQTPGQGLQFLFEYFSETQRNKGNFPGRFSGRQFSNSRSEMNVSTLELGDSALYLCASSLASAITDTQYFGPGTRLTVL.

A few counts support this clonotype. V is TRBV20-1 and J is TRBJ2-3; 10 bases map to TRBD2. This CDR3 comprises 16 residues. J lost 5 bases, V lost 2 bases, and 10 bases had no gene match. The V gene's germline CDR1 is DFQATT and CDR2 SNEGSKA (reference sequence). The CDR3 sequence: CSARSLAGAMGDTQYF. The CDR3 DNA follows: TGCAGTGCTAGATCGCTAGCGGGAGCGATGGGAGATACGCAGTATTTT.

The gene calls are TRBV7-3 and TRBJ2-3; no clear D gene. CDR1 is SGHTA and CDR2 is FQGTGA in the germline V gene. V was trimmed by 1 base and J by 1 base, leaving 6 bases between them. CDR3 length: 14 residues. The CDR3 loop reads CASSLRGRTDTQYF. CDR3 nucleotide sequence: TGTGCCAGCAGCTTAAGGGGTCGCACAGATACGCAGTATTTT.

The V gene is TRBV18, the J gene TRBJ1-1, with 8 bases fitting TRBD1. Germline-derived CDR1 and CDR2 are KGHSH and LQKENI. This CDR3 spans 15 amino acids. The junction had 4 bases not matched to a gene; V was cut back by 2 bases and J by 2 bases. This chain's CDR3 is CASSPSQGANTEAFF. The CDR3 bases are TGTGCCAGCTCACCATCGCAGGGGGCCAACACTGAAGCTTTCTTT.